This entry lists 21 T cell receptor beta chains sequenced from one sample in a study of vaccination effects on CD4 cells after COVID-19. What these receptors recognize is not known. Assay used: immunoSEQ multiplex PCR; TCRdb lists only in-frame clones, some missing. In the table there are tens of thousands of clones, 79% of which are singletons. Antigen-specific CD4+ T cell clonotypes were called by their expansion after viral peptide-pool culture in ViraFEST. Around day 10 of culture, CD4+ T cells were separated out. Each vaccine recipient was nucleocapsid antibody negative and had no prior SARS-CoV-2 infection. The sample here was CD4+ T cells from PBMCs cultured with HCoV-OC43 spike peptides, taken before COVID-19 vaccination. Subset indicated: HCoV-OC43 spike overlapping peptide pool stimulation. These TCRs come from a human donor who received a COVID-19 vaccine.

The chain combines TRBV3-1 (or the pseudogene TRBV3-2) with TRBJ2-7; tentatively, D is TRBD1 (6 bases). This CDR3 has 10 amino acids. Germline V CDR1 and CDR2: LGHDT, YNNKEL (reference sequence). V gave up 8 bases and J gave up 5 bases, with 7 bases separating them. CDR3 in amino acids: CASGDNEQYV. Here the CDR3 DNA reads TGTGCCAGCGGGGACAACGAGCAGTACGTC.

CDR3 loop: CASSVGGAGLYGYTF. The CDR3 DNA reads TGCGCCAGCAGCGTTGGGGGGGCTGGATTGTATGGCTACACCTTC. The chain joins TRBV5-1 to TRBJ1-2; TRBD1 might be the D (6 bases). Looked up from germline, CDR1 is SGHRS and CDR2 is YFSETQ. The length of the CDR3 is 15 residues. Trimming took off 4 bases at V and 5 bases at J, with 18 bases between the two ends.

This sequence joins TRBV3-1 (or the pseudogene TRBV3-2) and TRBJ2-1, with TRBD1 identical over 10 bases. V dropped 4 bases and J dropped 6; count of bases not matched to a gene: 9. Per the germline V gene, CDR1 is LGHDT and CDR2 is YNNKEL (reference sequence). This CDR3 has 16 amino acids. The CDR3 DNA follows: TGTGCCAGCAGCCCCCGGACAGGGGGTATCGGCAATGAGCAGTTCTTC. This sequence encodes CASSPRTGGIGNEQFF.

The chain combines TRBV5-1 with TRBJ1-1, with D perhaps TRBD1 (5 bases). CDR3 length: 14 residues. V lost 4 bases, J lost 0 bases, and 10 bases lay in between. The germline V gene encodes CDR1 SGHRS and CDR2 YFSETQ. Here the CDR3 DNA reads TGCGCCAGCAGCGTATCGACAGTGAACACTGAAGCTTTCTTT. This codes for CASSVSTVNTEAFF.

Notes on this clone: A junction boundary mismatches the germline segment, possibly from a read error. This chain links TRBV18 with TRBJ2-3, with D perhaps assigned TRBD1 or TRBD2 (5 bases each). The CDR3 loop spans 17 amino acids. CDR1 is KGHSH and CDR2 is LQKENI in the germline V gene. CDR3 nucleotides: TGTGCCAGCTCCCCACAGACGGGACGGTCTAGCACAGATACGCAGTATTTT. Translation gives CASSPQTGRSSTDTQYF.

The chain employs TRBV19 and TRBJ2-5; tentatively, D is TRBD1 or TRBD2 (5 bases each). The germline V gene has CDR1 LNHDA and CDR2 SQIVND (reference sequence). The CDR3 loop spans 14 amino acids. V was cut by 7 bases and J by 1 base, with 13 bases left in between. Here the CDR3 DNA reads TGTGCCAGTAACCGGGACGTATCCCAAGAGACCCAGTACTTC. Its translation: CASNRDVSQETQYF.

This clone was detected a few times. The rearrangement uses TRBV3-1 (or the pseudogene TRBV3-2) and TRBJ2-4; a weak D match, TRBD2 (5 bases). This CDR3 comprises 14 residues. V lost 1 base and J lost 9, with 13 bases in between. Germline V gives CDR1 LGHDT, CDR2 YNNKEL (reference sequence). The CDR3 here is CASSQGLAARIQYF. The DNA for the CDR3 is TGTGCCAGCAGCCAAGGGCTAGCAGCCCGCATTCAGTACTTC.

J is TRBJ1-2 and V is TRBV19; 7 nucleotides align to TRBD1. Germline V gene lookup returns CDR1 LNHDA and CDR2 SQIVND (reference sequence). This CDR3 contains 13 residues. After removal of 5 bases from V and 4 bases from J, the junction contained 4 bases not matched to a gene. CDR3 amino acids: CASSFTGVYGYTF. In nucleotides, the CDR3 is TGTGCCAGTAGTTTTACAGGGGTCTATGGCTACACCTTC.

The chain carries TRBV14 and TRBJ2-5; 10 bases map to TRBD1. CDR3 length: 13 amino acids. Germline-derived CDR1 and CDR2 are SGHDN and FVKESK. J was trimmed by 5 bases and V by 3 bases; bases with no gene match: 0. This CDR3 reads CASSQDRGETQYF. DNA for the CDR3: TGTGCCAGCAGCCAGGACAGGGGGGAGACCCAGTACTTC.

This clone was recorded only once. The CDR3 bases are TGTGCCAGCATTAACACCCAGGGTGCCGGGGAGCTGTTTTTT. Protein product: CASINTQGAGELFF. The V gene is TRBV19, the J gene TRBJ2-2; D is perhaps TRBD1 (5 bases). The length of the CDR3 is 14 residues. Germline lookup yields CDR1 LNHDA and CDR2 SQIVND (reference sequence). Trimming cost V 9 bases and J 6 bases, with 17 bases left between them.

This clone appeared a few times. The rearrangement joins TRBV3-1 (or the pseudogene TRBV3-2) to TRBJ2-2; no reliable D call. Germline V gives CDR1 LGHDT, CDR2 YNNKEL (reference sequence). The V end lost 1 base, the J end lost 3 bases, and 6 bases lay between the germline ends. This CDR3 comprises 14 residues. Here the CDR3 reads CASSQVGHTGELFF. CDR3 nucleotides: TGTGCCAGCAGCCAAGTTGGCCACACCGGGGAGCTGTTTTTT.

The J gene is TRBJ2-6, the V gene TRBV19; 10 bases are a match to TRBD1. The germline V gene has CDR1 LNHDA and CDR2 SQIVND (reference sequence). The CDR3 contains 18 residues. V shed 1 base, J shed 1 base, and the junction held 4 bases outside the gene matches. CDR3 sequence: CASSIGQGAISGANVLTF. The CDR3, as DNA: TGTGCCAGTAGTATAGGACAGGGGGCCATTTCTGGGGCCAACGTCCTGACTTTC.

This clone was counted once. The J gene is TRBJ2-1, the V gene TRBV6-5, with 8 bases matching TRBD1. The germline gives CDR1 MNHEY, CDR2 SVGAGI. J lost 1 base, V lost 6 bases, and 5 bases had no gene match. The CDR3 totals 15 residues. The CDR3, as DNA: TGTGCCAGCAGGAGAGACAGGGGATCCTACAATGAGCAGTTCTTC. Translation: CASRRDRGSYNEQFF.

The rearrangement joins TRBV4-2 to TRBJ1-2; 7 nucleotides match TRBD1. This CDR3 spans 17 amino acids. V shed 4 bases, J shed 0 bases, and the junction held 11 bases outside the gene matches. Per the germline V gene, CDR1 is LGHNA and CDR2 is YNFKEQ. In nucleotides, the CDR3 is TGTGCCAGCAGCCTCCCAGGGGGGGACAGCGCTAACTATGGCTACACCTTC. It codes for CASSLPGGDSANYGYTF.

The chain carries TRBV15 and TRBJ2-6, with D maybe TRBD1 (6 bases). V was cut by 0 bases and J by 3 bases, with 12 bases left in between. This CDR3 has 17 amino acids. The V gene's germline CDR1 is LNHNV and CDR2 YYDKDF (reference sequence). The CDR3 sequence: CATSREVGALGANVLTF. In nucleotides, the CDR3 is TGTGCCACCAGCAGAGAAGTGGGGGCGCTTGGGGCCAACGTCCTGACTTTC. Variable domain in full (rest from reference TRBV15 and TRBJ2-6): DAMVIQNPRYQVTQFGKPVTLSCSQTLNHNVMYWYQQKSSQAPKLLFHYYDKDFNNEADTPDNFQSRRPNTSFCFLDIRSPGLGDTAMYLCATSREVGALGANVLTFGAGSRLTVL.

The rearrangement uses TRBV5-4 and TRBJ1-1, with D unresolved. This CDR3 contains 13 residues. CDR1 SGHNT and CDR2 YYREEE come from the germline V gene (reference sequence). V shed 1 base and J shed 2 bases, with 6 bases lying between them. The CDR3 nucleotides are TGTGCCAGCAGCTTGTGGGGAAACACTGAAGCTTTCTTT. Amino acids: CASSLWGNTEAFF.

This clone was found once. The V call is TRBV20-1, the J call TRBJ1-2; tentatively, D is TRBD1 (5 bases). This CDR3 contains 11 residues. The germline V gene has CDR1 DFQATT and CDR2 SNEGSKA (reference sequence). This chain's CDR3 is CRLQDNYGYTF. The CDR3 nucleotides are TGCAGGCTACAGGATAACTATGGCTACACCTTC.

The gene calls are TRBV5-8 and TRBJ1-5, with a possible D match to TRBD1 (6 bases). The CDR3 loop spans 16 amino acids. Trimming removed 4 bases at V and 1 base at J, with 15 bases between. Germline-derived CDR1 and CDR2 are SGHTS and YDEGEE. The CDR3 region is CASSGGQGRSNQPQHF. DNA of the CDR3: TGTGCCAGCAGCGGGGGCCAGGGTAGGAGCAATCAGCCCCAGCATTTT.

This chain uses TRBV7-2 with TRBJ2-7; TRBD1 matches at 7 bases. The CDR3 is made up of 14 amino acids. V shed 5 bases, J shed 6 bases, and the junction held 10 bases outside the gene matches. Germline CDR1 is SGHTA and CDR2 is FQGNSA. CDR3 residues: CASSLTPGQTEQYV. The DNA of the CDR3 is TGTGCCAGCAGCCTAACCCCGGGACAGACCGAGCAGTACGTC.

The CDR3 nucleotides read TGTGCCAGTAGAGATTATGGGGAGACCCAGTACTTC. It yields the protein CASRDYGETQYF. The rearrangement uses TRBV19 and TRBJ2-5, with D uncertain. The CDR3 length is 12 residues. V gave up 6 bases and J gave up 5 bases, with 10 bases separating them. The germline V gene encodes CDR1 LNHDA and CDR2 SQIVND (reference sequence).

The rearrangement links TRBV7-8 to TRBJ2-3; TRBD1 matches 8 bases. CDR3 size: 15 residues. Per the germline V gene, CDR1 is SGHVS and CDR2 is FQNEAQ. The V segment lost 5 bases and the J segment 2 bases; nucleotides outside the gene matches: 6. The CDR3 is CASSQRQGLTDTQYF. The CDR3 DNA follows: TGTGCCAGCAGCCAAAGACAGGGGCTCACAGATACGCAGTATTTT.